The source of this T cell receptor beta chain is a study of blood T cell repertoires in COVID-19. Study-level background: The samples span acute and convalescent COVID-19 from the United States, Italy and Spain. T cells, B-cell-depleted T cells, or PBMCs supplied cDNA or gDNA.

In the authors' methods: Researchers report that nucleated cell counts were estimated from reference gene primer amplification. Clones were sequenced by immunoSEQ multiplex PCR, and TCRdb holds only the in-frame ones, with some missing. Clone size and V and J calls were adopted from that table, with D and trimming inferred from the DNA. The sample consists of about 520,000 clones, 70% to 90% of them appearing once. V lost 2 bases, J lost 3 bases, and 5 bases stayed unmatched. This CDR3 comprises 15 residues. Germline CDR1 and CDR2: GTSNPN and SVGIG (reference sequence). The clonotype originates from a human donor in a cohort sampled during active COVID-19. The chain is built from TRBV30 and TRBJ2-1; TRBD2 aligns across 9 bases. The sample comprised peripheral blood. The CDR3 sequence: CAWSTGTSSYNEQFF. The CDR3 DNA follows: TGTGCCTGGAGTACCGGGACTAGCAGCTACAATGAGCAGTTCTTC.